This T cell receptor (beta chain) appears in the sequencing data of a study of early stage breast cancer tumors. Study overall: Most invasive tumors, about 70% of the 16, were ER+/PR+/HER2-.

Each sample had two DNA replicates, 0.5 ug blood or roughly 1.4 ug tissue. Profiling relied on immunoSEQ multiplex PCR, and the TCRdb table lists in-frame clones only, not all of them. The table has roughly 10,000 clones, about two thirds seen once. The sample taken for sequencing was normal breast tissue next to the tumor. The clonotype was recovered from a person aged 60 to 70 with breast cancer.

The CDR3 DNA follows: TGTGCCAGCAGTTTATCTCAGGAACATCAGCCCCAGCATTTT. Amino acid sequence: CASSLSQEHQPQHF. V usage is TRBV28 and J usage is TRBJ1-5, with D unresolved. Germline CDR1 is MDHEN and CDR2 is SYDVKM. The V and J ends lost 1 base and 5 bases respectively, with 9 bases between them. The CDR3 contains 14 residues.